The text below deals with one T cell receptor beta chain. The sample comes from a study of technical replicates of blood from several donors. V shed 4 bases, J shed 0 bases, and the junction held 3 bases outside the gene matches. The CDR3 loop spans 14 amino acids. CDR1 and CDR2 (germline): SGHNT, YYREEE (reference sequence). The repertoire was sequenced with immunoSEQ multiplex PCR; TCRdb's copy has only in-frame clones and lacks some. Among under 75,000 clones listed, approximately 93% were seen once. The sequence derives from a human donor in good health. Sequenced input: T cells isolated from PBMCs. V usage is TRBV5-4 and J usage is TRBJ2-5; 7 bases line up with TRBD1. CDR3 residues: CASSPDRYQETQYF. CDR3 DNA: TGTGCCAGCAGCCCGGACAGGTACCAAGAGACCCAGTACTTC.